These T cell receptor beta chains were read from a single sample in a study of blood T cell repertoires in COVID-19. Only in-frame clones appear in the TCRdb table, and some are missing; sequencing was by immunoSEQ multiplex PCR. The profile shows about 300,000 clones, 85% to 90% of them singletons. The sequenced sample consisted of PBMCs or T cells enriched from blood (not recorded which). These TCRs come from a woman under 30 who had recovered from COVID-19. Each CDR3 is given with its conserved first and last residue. A D gene is named only where the DNA matches it firmly. The size entry is marked missing in some rows and otherwise reads once, few, many or a size class.

cdr3_length,j_call,v_call,clone_size,d_call,cdr3_nt,cdr3_aa
13,TRBJ1-2,TRBV10-3,once,-,TGTGCCATCAGCAGGGAGGGTGTCTATGGCTACACCTTC,CAISREGVYGYTF
15,TRBJ1-2,TRBV7-8,-,-,TGTGCCAGCAGCTTAGGTGGTTTCGGGGAGTATGGCTACACCTTC,CASSLGGFGEYGYTF
15,TRBJ2-7,TRBV5-4,-,-,TGTGCCAGCAGCCAGGGGAGCGGGGCCTCCTACGAGCAGTACTTC,CASSQGSGASYEQYF
13,TRBJ2-7,TRBV5-6,many,-,TGTGCCAGCAGCCTCAGGACAGTCCACGAGCAGTACTTC,CASSLRTVHEQYF
16,TRBJ2-1,TRBV3-1/TRBV3-2,-,-,TGTGCCAGCAGCCAAGATGTACGAGAACCCGGGAAGGAGCAGTTCTTC,CASSQDVREPGKEQFF
14,TRBJ1-1,TRBV11-2,-,TRBD1,TGTGCCAGCAGCATCCGGACAGGGGGCACTGAAGCTTTCTTT,CASSIRTGGTEAFF
12,TRBJ2-5,TRBV12-3/TRBV12-4,once,-,TGTCAGAACACCGGGAACCAAGAGACCCAGTACTTC,CQNTGNQETQYF
17,TRBJ2-1,TRBV4-1,-,TRBD2,TGCGCCAGCAGCCAGCCCCCGGGGGGAGGGCCGTACAATGAGCAGTTCTTC,CASSQPPGGGPYNEQFF
14,TRBJ2-2,TRBV6-4,-,-,TGTGCCAGCAGTCCTAAGGGGCCCACCGGGGAGCTGTTTTTT,CASSPKGPTGELFF
14,TRBJ2-1,TRBV25-1,-,-,TGTGCCAGCAGTGAATTAGCCAGGGGAGATGAGCAGTTCTTC,CASSELARGDEQFF
15,TRBJ1-6,TRBV6-2/TRBV6-3,-,-,TGTGCCAGCAGTTCACTAGCCTCCTATAATTCACCCCTCCACTTT,CASSSLASYNSPLHF
15,TRBJ1-2,TRBV19,-,-,TGTGCCAGTAGCGAGCCAGGGAAACAGACCTATGGCTACACCTTC,CASSEPGKQTYGYTF
13,TRBJ1-2,TRBV5-1,-,-,TGCGCCAGCAGCCCGGAGAGGGCCTATGGCTACACCTTC,CASSPERAYGYTF
16,TRBJ2-7,TRBV28,-,TRBD1,TGTGCCAGCAGGTTATCCGGGACAGGGGTTTACTACGAGCAGTACTTC,CASRLSGTGVYYEQYF
15,TRBJ2-3,TRBV7-3,-,-,TGTGCCAGCAGCTTATATCAGGGGCGCACAGATACGCAGTATTTT,CASSLYQGRTDTQYF
13,TRBJ1-2,TRBV28,-,-,TGTGCCAGCAGTTTCGGCAGGGCTGGTGGCTACACCTTC,CASSFGRAGGYTF
13,TRBJ1-2,TRBV10-3,-,-,TGTGCCATCAGTGAGTCGACTCGGGGTGGCTACACCTTC,CAISESTRGGYTF